Included here is one T cell receptor beta chain sequence, with context. Original handling: Estimated nucleated cell counts came from reference gene primer amplification. Data came from immunoSEQ multiplex PCR; TCRdb stores just in-frame clones and leaves some out. D and trimming were read from the DNA, whereas the V and J calls and clone size are those reported in that table. Among 220,000 or so clones listed, about 80% were seen once. The data are from a study of blood T cell repertoires in COVID-19. On the study more broadly: Sample material is recorded as cDNA or gDNA derived from T cells, B-cell-depleted T cells, or PBMCs.

CDR3 length: 12 residues. V was shortened by 3 bases and J by 10 bases, with 8 bases between the two germline ends. The germline V gene encodes CDR1 SGDLS and CDR2 YYNGEE. V and J are TRBV9 and TRBJ1-6, with unresolved D. The receptor comes from a woman younger than 45 who had recovered from COVID-19. Material for sequencing was peripheral blood. Here the CDR3 DNA reads TGTGCCAGCAGCGAGCCGTCGTCACCCCTCCACTTT. As protein: CASSEPSSPLHF.